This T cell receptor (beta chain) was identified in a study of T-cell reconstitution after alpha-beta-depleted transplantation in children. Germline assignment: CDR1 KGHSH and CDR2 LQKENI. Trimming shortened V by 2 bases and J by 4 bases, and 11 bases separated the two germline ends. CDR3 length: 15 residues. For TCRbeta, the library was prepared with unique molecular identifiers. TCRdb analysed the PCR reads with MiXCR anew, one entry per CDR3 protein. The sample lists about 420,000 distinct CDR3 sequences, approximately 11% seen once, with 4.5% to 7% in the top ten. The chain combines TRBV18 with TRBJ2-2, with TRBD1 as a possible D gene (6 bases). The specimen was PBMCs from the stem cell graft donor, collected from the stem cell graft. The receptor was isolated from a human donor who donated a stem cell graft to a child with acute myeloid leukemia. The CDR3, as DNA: TGTGCCAGCTCACCATCAGGGGCTGGCACCGGGGAGCTGTTTTTT. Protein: CASSPSGAGTGELFF.